This T cell receptor (beta chain) was observed in a study of blood T cells in healthy people across ages. The CDR3 has 18 amino acids. V was clipped by 3 bases and J by 0 bases; unmatched bases: 11. Germline V lookup: CDR1 LGHNA, CDR2 YSLEER. A second roughly 6 to 12 cycle PCR used barcoded and J-beta primers. TCRdb re-analysed the 5' RACE reads in MiXCR, keeping a single row per CDR3 protein. The sample holds over 1,300,000 distinct CDR3 sequences, roughly 60% seen once. Sequenced input: blood. The receptor was isolated from a man between 18 and 35 years old in good health. The V gene is TRBV4-3, the J gene TRBJ2-1; the match to TRBD2 covers 7 bases. CDR3 sequence (DNA): TGCGCCAGCAGCCATCGCCTAAGACGGGGGGTCTCCTACAATGAGCAGTTCTTC. It codes for CASSHRLRRGVSYNEQFF.